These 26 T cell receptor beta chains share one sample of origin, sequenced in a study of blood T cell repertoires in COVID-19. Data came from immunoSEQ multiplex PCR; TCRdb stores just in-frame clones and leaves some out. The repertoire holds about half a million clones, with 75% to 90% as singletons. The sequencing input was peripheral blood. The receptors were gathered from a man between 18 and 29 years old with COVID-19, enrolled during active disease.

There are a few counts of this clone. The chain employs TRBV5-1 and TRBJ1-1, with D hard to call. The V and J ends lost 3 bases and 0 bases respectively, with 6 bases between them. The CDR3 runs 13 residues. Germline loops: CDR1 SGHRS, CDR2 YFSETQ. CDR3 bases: TGCGCCAGCAGCTCCAAAATGAACACTGAAGCTTTCTTT. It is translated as CASSSKMNTEAFF.

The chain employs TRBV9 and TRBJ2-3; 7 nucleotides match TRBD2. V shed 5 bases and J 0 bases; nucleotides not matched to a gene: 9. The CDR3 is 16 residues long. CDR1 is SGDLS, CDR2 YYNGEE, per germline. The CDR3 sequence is CASSGESGVSTDTQYF. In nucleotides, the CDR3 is TGTGCCAGCAGTGGAGAGAGCGGGGTAAGCACAGATACGCAGTATTTT. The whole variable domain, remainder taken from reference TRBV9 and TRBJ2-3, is DSGVTQTPKHLITATGQRVTLRCSPRSGDLSVYWYQQSLDQGLQFLIQYYNGEERAKGNILERFSAQQFPDLHSELNLSSLELGDSALYFCASSGESGVSTDTQYFGPGTRLTVL.

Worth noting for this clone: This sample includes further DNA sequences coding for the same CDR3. DNA for the CDR3: TGCGCCAGCAGCTCGGACGGAGGGGCCGGGGAGCAGTACTTC. It yields the protein CASSSDGGAGEQYF. The chain combines TRBV5-1 with TRBJ2-7; D is perhaps TRBD2 (6 bases). The CDR3 is made up of 14 amino acids. Trimming took off 3 bases at V and 7 bases at J, with 17 bases between the two ends. Germline CDR1 is SGHRS and CDR2 is YFSETQ.

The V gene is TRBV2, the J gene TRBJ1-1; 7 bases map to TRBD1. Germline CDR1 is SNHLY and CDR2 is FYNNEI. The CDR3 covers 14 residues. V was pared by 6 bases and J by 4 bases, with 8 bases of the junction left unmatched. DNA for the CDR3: TGTGCCAGCAGGGCGACAGGGTATAGCACTGAAGCTTTCTTT. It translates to CASRATGYSTEAFF.

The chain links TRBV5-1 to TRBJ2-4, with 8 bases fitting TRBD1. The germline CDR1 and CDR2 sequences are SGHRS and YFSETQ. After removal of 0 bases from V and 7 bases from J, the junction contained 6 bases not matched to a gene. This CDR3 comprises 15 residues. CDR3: CASSLGTGPSNIQYF. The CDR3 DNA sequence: TGCGCCAGCAGCTTGGGGACAGGGCCAAGTAACATTCAGTACTTC.

The CDR3 protein is CASSLDRSREGNSPLHF. CDR3 coding DNA: TGTGCCAGCAGCTTAGATCGAAGCAGGGAAGGGAATTCACCCCTCCACTTT. The gene calls are TRBV11-2 and TRBJ1-6; D is possibly TRBD1 (5 bases). CDR3 length: 17 amino acids. Trimming shortened V by 0 bases and J by 7 bases, and 16 bases separated the two germline ends. CDR1 is SGHAT and CDR2 is FQNNGV in the germline V gene.

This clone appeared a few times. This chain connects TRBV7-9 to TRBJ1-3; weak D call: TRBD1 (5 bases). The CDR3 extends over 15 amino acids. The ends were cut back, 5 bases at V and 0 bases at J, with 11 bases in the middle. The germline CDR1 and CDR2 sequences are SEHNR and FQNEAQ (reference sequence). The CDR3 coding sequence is TGTGCCAGCAGCAGACAGACCCACTCTGGAAACACCATATATTTT. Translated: CASSRQTHSGNTIYF.

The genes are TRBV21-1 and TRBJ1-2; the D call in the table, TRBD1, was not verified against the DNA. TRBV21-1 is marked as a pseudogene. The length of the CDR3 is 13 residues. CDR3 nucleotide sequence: TGTGCCAGCAGCGACCGGGACAGGGACGGCTACACCTTC. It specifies CASSDRDRDGYTF.

CDR3 sequence reads: CASSLWGAEKLFF. CDR3 sequence (DNA): TGTGCCAGCAGCTTGTGGGGCGCTGAAAAACTGTTTTTT. The chain couples TRBV5-6 to TRBJ1-4, with D perhaps TRBD1 (5 bases). The CDR3 is 13 residues long. Germline V gene data show CDR1 as SGHDT and CDR2 as YYEEEE. The ends were cut back, 1 base at V and 7 bases at J, with 8 bases in the middle.

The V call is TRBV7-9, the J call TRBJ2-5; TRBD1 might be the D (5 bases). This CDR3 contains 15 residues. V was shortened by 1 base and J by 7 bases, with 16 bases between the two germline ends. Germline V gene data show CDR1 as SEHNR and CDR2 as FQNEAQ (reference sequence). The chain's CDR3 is CASSLEWQGRPTQYF. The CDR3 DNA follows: TGTGCCAGCAGCTTAGAGTGGCAGGGTCGTCCGACCCAGTACTTC.

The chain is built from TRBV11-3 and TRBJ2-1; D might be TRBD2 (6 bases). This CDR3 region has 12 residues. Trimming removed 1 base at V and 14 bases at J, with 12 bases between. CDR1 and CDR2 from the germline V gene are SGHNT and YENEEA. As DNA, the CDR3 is TGTGCCAGCAGCTTAGGGAGGGACGAGGAGTTCTTC. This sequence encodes CASSLGRDEEFF.

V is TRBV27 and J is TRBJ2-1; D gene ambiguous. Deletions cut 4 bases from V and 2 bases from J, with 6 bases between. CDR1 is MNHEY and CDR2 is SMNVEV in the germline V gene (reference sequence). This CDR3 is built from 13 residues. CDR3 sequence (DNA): TGTGCCAGCAGTTCGTCAGCCTACAATGAGCAGTTCTTC. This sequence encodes CASSSSAYNEQFF.

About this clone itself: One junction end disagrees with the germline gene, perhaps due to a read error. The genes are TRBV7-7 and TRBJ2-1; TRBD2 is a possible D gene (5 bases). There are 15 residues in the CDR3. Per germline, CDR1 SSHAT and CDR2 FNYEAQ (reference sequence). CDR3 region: CASSFGLSSYNEQFF. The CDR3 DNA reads TGTGCTAGCAGCTTCGGACTGAGCTCCTACAATGAGCAGTTCTTC.

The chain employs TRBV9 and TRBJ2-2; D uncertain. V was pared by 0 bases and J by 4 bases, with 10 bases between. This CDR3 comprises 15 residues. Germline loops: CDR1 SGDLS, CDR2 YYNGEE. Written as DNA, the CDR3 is TGTGCCAGCAGCGTAGAGGTGCGAGGCACCGGGGAGCTGTTTTTT. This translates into CASSVEVRGTGELFF.

The CDR3 DNA sequence: TGTGCCAGCAGTCCCGGGGGAGGGTTGTACTTC. Amino acids: CASSPGGGLYF. The genes are TRBV6-2 or TRBV6-3 and TRBJ2-4; TRBD2 aligns across 7 bases. This CDR3 contains 11 residues. Germline-derived CDR1 and CDR2 are MNHEY and SVGEGT. The trim removed 5 bases at V and 15 bases at J, leaving 7 bases unmatched.

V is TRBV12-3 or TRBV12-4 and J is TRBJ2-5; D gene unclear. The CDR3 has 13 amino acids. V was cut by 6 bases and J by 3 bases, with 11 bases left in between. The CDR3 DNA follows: TGTGCCAGCAGCCGAGACTGGGAAGAGACCCAGTACTTC. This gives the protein CASSRDWEETQYF.

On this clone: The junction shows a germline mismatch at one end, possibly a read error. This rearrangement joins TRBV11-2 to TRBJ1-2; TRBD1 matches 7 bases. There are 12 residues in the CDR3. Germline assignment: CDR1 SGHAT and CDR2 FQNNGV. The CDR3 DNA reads TGTGCCAGCAGCGCCACCGGGACAGCCAGTTACTTC. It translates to CASSATGTASYF.

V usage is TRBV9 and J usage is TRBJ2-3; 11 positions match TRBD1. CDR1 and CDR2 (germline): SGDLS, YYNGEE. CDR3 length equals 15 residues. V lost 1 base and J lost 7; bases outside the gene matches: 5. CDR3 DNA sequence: TGTGCCAGCAGCGTACGGACAGGGGGCGCGAATACGCAGTATTTT. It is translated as CASSVRTGGANTQYF.

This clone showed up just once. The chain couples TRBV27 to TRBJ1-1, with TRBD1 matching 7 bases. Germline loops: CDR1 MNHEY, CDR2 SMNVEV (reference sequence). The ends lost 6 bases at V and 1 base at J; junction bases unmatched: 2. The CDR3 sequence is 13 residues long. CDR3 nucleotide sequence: TGTGCCAGCAGGTGGGACAGGAACACTGAAGCTTTCTTT. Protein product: CASRWDRNTEAFF.

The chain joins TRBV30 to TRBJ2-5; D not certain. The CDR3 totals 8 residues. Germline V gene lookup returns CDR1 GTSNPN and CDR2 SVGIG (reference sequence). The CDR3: CCVGTQYF. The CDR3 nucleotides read TGTTGTGTCGGGACCCAGTACTTC.

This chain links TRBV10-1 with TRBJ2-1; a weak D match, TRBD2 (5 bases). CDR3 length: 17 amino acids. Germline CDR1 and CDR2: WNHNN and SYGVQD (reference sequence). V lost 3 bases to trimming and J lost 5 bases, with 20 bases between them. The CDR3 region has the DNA TGCGCCAGCAGTGATTTCCTCTCGGGGTCGGCCCACAATGAGCAGTTCTTC. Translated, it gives CASSDFLSGSAHNEQFF.

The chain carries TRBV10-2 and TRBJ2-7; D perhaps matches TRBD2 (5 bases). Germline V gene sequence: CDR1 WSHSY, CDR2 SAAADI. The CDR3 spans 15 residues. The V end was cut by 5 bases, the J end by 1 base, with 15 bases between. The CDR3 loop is CASSHRRELSYEQYF. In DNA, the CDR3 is TGCGCCAGCAGTCATAGACGGGAATTGTCCTACGAGCAGTACTTC.

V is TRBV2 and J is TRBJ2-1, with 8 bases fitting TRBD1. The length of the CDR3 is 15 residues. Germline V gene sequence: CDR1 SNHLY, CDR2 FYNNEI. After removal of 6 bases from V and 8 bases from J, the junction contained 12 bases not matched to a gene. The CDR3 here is CASSTRDRIVHEQFF. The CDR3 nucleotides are TGTGCCAGCAGCACCCGGGACAGGATAGTCCATGAGCAGTTCTTC.

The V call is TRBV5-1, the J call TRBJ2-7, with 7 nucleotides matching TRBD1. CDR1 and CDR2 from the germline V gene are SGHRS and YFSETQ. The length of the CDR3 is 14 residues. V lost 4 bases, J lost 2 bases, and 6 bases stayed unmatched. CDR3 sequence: CASSATGAAYEQYF. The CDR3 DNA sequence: TGCGCCAGCAGCGCAACAGGGGCGGCCTACGAGCAGTACTTC.

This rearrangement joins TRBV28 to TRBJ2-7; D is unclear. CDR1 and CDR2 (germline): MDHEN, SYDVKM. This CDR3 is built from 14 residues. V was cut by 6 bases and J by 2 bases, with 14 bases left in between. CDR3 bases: TGTGCCAGCAGCCCCCTCCTTGGGCCCTACGAGCAGTACTTC. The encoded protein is CASSPLLGPYEQYF.

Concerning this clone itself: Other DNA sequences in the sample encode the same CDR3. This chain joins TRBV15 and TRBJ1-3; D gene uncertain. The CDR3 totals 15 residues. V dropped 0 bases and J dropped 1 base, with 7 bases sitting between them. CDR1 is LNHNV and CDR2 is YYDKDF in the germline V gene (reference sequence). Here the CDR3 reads CATSRDRGSGNTIYF. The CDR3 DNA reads TGTGCCACCAGCAGAGATCGCGGGTCTGGAAACACCATATATTTT.